Listed below are T cell receptor beta chains from one sample, sequenced in a study of shared clonotypes between healthy human individuals. The repertoire was sequenced with immunoSEQ multiplex PCR; TCRdb's copy has only in-frame clones and lacks some. Among about 1.1 million clones listed, about 72% were seen once. Material for sequencing was memory CD4+ T cells from PBMCs. These receptors came from a man between 18 and 29 years old in good health. Some clones in this sample may be carry-over from other donors' samples. The conserved cysteine and the conserved F or W are not part of the CDR3 here. The order of the fields is J gene, V gene, CDR3 protein.

j_gene: TRBJ1-1
v_gene: TRBV10-1
CDR3aa: ASSESTGLITEAF

j_gene: TRBJ2-7
v_gene: TRBV6-5
CDR3aa: ASSYSPYEQY

j_gene: TRBJ2-1
v_gene: TRBV5-6
CDR3aa: ASSFFSGRIGVEQF

j_gene: TRBJ1-5
v_gene: TRBV29-1
CDR3aa: SVGGGSNQPQH

j_gene: TRBJ2-1
v_gene: TRBV11-3
CDR3aa: ASSRRSGSAYNEQF

j_gene: TRBJ1-2
v_gene: TRBV30
CDR3aa: AWSPGDYGYT

j_gene: TRBJ1-1
v_gene: TRBV5-4
CDR3aa: ASSRGGNTEAF

j_gene: TRBJ1-4
v_gene: TRBV6-1
CDR3aa: ASSEERAANDEKLF

j_gene: TRBJ1-4
v_gene: TRBV5-4
CDR3aa: ASSLTTNEKLF

j_gene: TRBJ2-5
v_gene: TRBV5-4
CDR3aa: ASSDSAGAETQY

j_gene: TRBJ2-3
v_gene: TRBV18
CDR3aa: ASSPYSGGTDTQY

j_gene: TRBJ1-1
v_gene: TRBV27
CDR3aa: ASRLLRGNTEAF

j_gene: TRBJ2-3
v_gene: TRBV28
CDR3aa: ASSLLGGSTDTQY

j_gene: TRBJ2-2
v_gene: TRBV11-1
CDR3aa: ASSFAGGTGELF

j_gene: TRBJ1-4
v_gene: TRBV7-9
CDR3aa: ASSFLQRFGEKLF

j_gene: TRBJ2-2
v_gene: TRBV5-1
CDR3aa: ASRLRTGNTGELF

j_gene: TRBJ1-5
v_gene: TRBV19
CDR3aa: ASSIPRDQPQH

j_gene: TRBJ2-7
v_gene: TRBV5-1
CDR3aa: ASSPRGQTSYEQY

j_gene: TRBJ2-3
v_gene: TRBV7-6
CDR3aa: ASSPLAGGAAFTDTQY

j_gene: TRBJ2-1
v_gene: TRBV9
CDR3aa: ASSPRQGSRDEQF

j_gene: TRBJ1-4
v_gene: TRBV25-1
CDR3aa: ASSAGQINEKLF

j_gene: TRBJ1-1
v_gene: TRBV18
CDR3aa: ASSPPGRAEAF

j_gene: TRBJ1-2
v_gene: TRBV5-6
CDR3aa: ASSRETGGLYGYT

j_gene: TRBJ1-1
v_gene: TRBV7-3
CDR3aa: ASSSFGSTEAF

j_gene: TRBJ1-2
v_gene: TRBV4-3
CDR3aa: ASSQDGSGIGGYT

j_gene: TRBJ1-6
v_gene: TRBV10-3
CDR3aa: AISESWWNSPLH

j_gene: TRBJ2-7
v_gene: TRBV28
CDR3aa: ASSIPGFGEQY

j_gene: TRBJ2-3
v_gene: TRBV11-2
CDR3aa: ASSLSVTDVRGQY

j_gene: TRBJ2-4
v_gene: TRBV6-1
CDR3aa: ASSEYAGGPNTQY

j_gene: TRBJ2-3
v_gene: TRBV2
CDR3aa: ASSSGSTVGGTQY

j_gene: TRBJ2-7
v_gene: TRBV9
CDR3aa: ASSVDLGGRAGEQY

j_gene: TRBJ1-5
v_gene: TRBV2
CDR3aa: ASSQELSNQPQH

j_gene: TRBJ1-5
v_gene: TRBV6-1
CDR3aa: ASTEMQGFNQPQH

j_gene: TRBJ2-5
v_gene: TRBV28
CDR3aa: ASSPGGAAQETQY

j_gene: TRBJ2-2
v_gene: TRBV5-6
CDR3aa: ASSFYPGELF

j_gene: TRBJ1-2
v_gene: TRBV6-5
CDR3aa: ASSARQGRGYT

j_gene: TRBJ2-7
v_gene: TRBV28
CDR3aa: ASSLPSGGSYEQY

j_gene: TRBJ2-2
v_gene: TRBV18
CDR3aa: ASSPAQANTGELF

j_gene: TRBJ1-2
v_gene: TRBV25-1
CDR3aa: ASSEPGRDFDGYT

j_gene: TRBJ1-1
v_gene: TRBV29-1
CDR3aa: SVVTGVAF

j_gene: TRBJ2-5
v_gene: TRBV29-1
CDR3aa: SVEYRGLRGETQY

j_gene: TRBJ2-5
v_gene: TRBV6-1
CDR3aa: ASSEQIVGGATQY

j_gene: TRBJ1-5
v_gene: TRBV18
CDR3aa: ASSKQGGDQPQH

j_gene: TRBJ1-5
v_gene: TRBV18
CDR3aa: ASSPSSTGFGGNQPQH

j_gene: TRBJ2-7
v_gene: TRBV28
CDR3aa: ASSDPGQGHEQY

j_gene: TRBJ1-2
v_gene: TRBV6-5
CDR3aa: ASSYSQAGYGYT

j_gene: TRBJ2-2
v_gene: TRBV7-3
CDR3aa: ASSPGWESGTGELF

j_gene: TRBJ1-1
v_gene: TRBV29-1
CDR3aa: SVGRSGSGGTEAF

j_gene: TRBJ2-1
v_gene: TRBV15
CDR3aa: ATSGYPWGEQF